Below are 16 T cell receptor beta chains sequenced from a single sample in a study of identical twins. MiXCR was run by TCRdb on the 5' RACE reads, yielding one entry per CDR3 protein. Seen here are hundreds of thousands of distinct CDR3 sequences, 7.5% to 9.5% observed once, and the top ten hold approximately 6.5%. These data are also associated with another study on yellow fever vaccine responses in identical twins.

Source material: CD8+ T cells sorted from blood. The receptors were gathered from a woman younger than 30 in good health.

This clonotype was seen many times. The chain uses TRBV20-1 and TRBJ1-1, with unresolved D. This CDR3 has 12 amino acids. CDR1 is DFQATT, CDR2 SNEGSKA, per germline (reference sequence). V was shortened by 2 bases and J by 3 bases, with 7 bases between the two germline ends. CDR3 DNA sequence: TGCAGTGCTAGAAGGCAGGACACTGAAGCTTTCTTT. Its protein is CSARRQDTEAFF.

By share, this clonotype ranks as medium-sized. This rearrangement joins TRBV12-3 or TRBV12-4 to TRBJ2-2; TRBD1 aligns across 7 bases. The CDR3 loop spans 12 amino acids. The V segment lost 5 bases and the J segment 6 bases; nucleotides outside the gene matches: 0. CDR3 sequence (DNA): TGTGCCAGCAGTCAGGGGGCCGGGGAGCTGTTTTTT. This sequence encodes CASSQGAGELFF.

The sample holds a few counts of this clonotype. The chain links TRBV29-1 to TRBJ2-1; a weak D match, TRBD2 (5 bases). Trimming took off 5 bases at V and 5 bases at J, with 13 bases between the two ends. The CDR3 contains 13 residues. CDR1 is SQVTM and CDR2 is ANQGSEA in the germline V gene. The CDR3 loop reads CSVRAEAHNEQFF. The CDR3 DNA follows: TGCAGCGTTCGAGCGGAGGCCCACAATGAGCAGTTCTTC.

This clonotype appeared many times. The chain joins TRBV28 to TRBJ1-3; the D is unclear. With 3 bases removed from V and 4 bases from J, the gap between germline ends came to 10 bases. Germline V gene sequence: CDR1 MDHEN, CDR2 SYDVKM. The CDR3 extends over 14 amino acids. In nucleotides, the CDR3 is TGTGCCAGCAGTTTTGAGGGAATGGGAAACACCATATATTTT. The encoded protein is CASSFEGMGNTIYF.

This clonotype was counted at least ten times. The V call is TRBV4-3, the J call TRBJ1-2; D is perhaps TRBD1 (6 bases). The germline CDR1 and CDR2 sequences are LGHNA and YSLEER. Trimming removed 3 bases from V and 1 base from J, with 12 bases in between. The length of the CDR3 is 15 residues. The CDR3 region has the DNA TGCGCCAGCAGCCAGCTGACAGGTTTTAACTATGGCTACACCTTC. This codes for CASSQLTGFNYGYTF.

V is TRBV12-3 or TRBV12-4 and J is TRBJ2-7; D is ambiguous. CDR3 length equals 11 residues. V shed 6 bases and J shed 6 bases, with 9 bases lying between them. The CDR3 region is CASRKAREQYF. CDR3 nucleotides: TGTGCCAGCAGAAAAGCGCGCGAGCAGTACTTC.

This clonotype has a count of ten or more. This chain uses TRBV11-2 with TRBJ2-1; D gene ambiguous. Trimming cost V 5 bases and J 8 bases, with 25 bases left between them. The CDR3 runs 17 residues. Germline V gene sequence: CDR1 SGHAT, CDR2 FQNNGV. The CDR3 is CASSPYPRHTAEDEQFF. In DNA, the CDR3 is TGTGCCAGCAGCCCCTATCCACGGCATACGGCCGAGGATGAGCAGTTCTTC.

This clonotype has at least ten counts. The chain is built from TRBV27 and TRBJ2-1; D might be TRBD1 or TRBD2, each matching 6 bases. Trimming took off 2 bases at V and 6 bases at J, with 14 bases between the two ends. This CDR3 is built from 15 residues. CDR1 MNHEY and CDR2 SMNVEV come from the germline V gene (reference sequence). The CDR3 coding sequence is TGTGCCAGCAGTTTAAGGGGGGTTCGTATCAATGAGCAGTTCTTC. This codes for CASSLRGVRINEQFF.

V usage is TRBV20-1 and J usage is TRBJ2-7; D gene unclear. CDR1 is DFQATT and CDR2 is SNEGSKA in the germline V gene (reference sequence). The CDR3 extends over 14 amino acids. V gave up 0 bases and J gave up 0 bases, with 9 bases separating them. The CDR3 spells CSARDLLTSYEQYF. Here the CDR3 DNA reads TGCAGTGCTAGAGATCTGTTAACCTCCTACGAGCAGTACTTC.

The rearrangement joins TRBV7-3 to TRBJ2-1; D uncertain. The V end lost 5 bases, the J end lost 4 bases, and 12 bases lay between the germline ends. The germline V gene encodes CDR1 SGHTA and CDR2 FQGTGA. This CDR3 is built from 14 residues. CDR3 protein: CASSPLDGYNEQFF. CDR3 DNA sequence: TGTGCCAGCAGCCCTCTGGATGGGTACAATGAGCAGTTCTTC.

This clonotype occurred many times. V gene TRBV3-1 combines with J gene TRBJ2-3, with D possibly being TRBD1 or TRBD2 (5 bases each). Trimming stripped 3 bases from V and 4 bases from J, with 23 bases between. The CDR3 runs to 18 residues. Per the germline V gene, CDR1 is LGHDT and CDR2 is YNNKEL (reference sequence). The CDR3 DNA sequence: TGTGCCAGCAGCCAGGATTTTAACCCGGGGCCCGACGCAGATACGCAGTATTTT. Its protein is CASSQDFNPGPDADTQYF.

This clonotype has a count of ten or more. V usage is TRBV29-1 and J usage is TRBJ2-1; 7 nucleotides agree with TRBD2. CDR3 length equals 13 residues. After removal of 6 bases from V and 8 bases from J, the junction contained 10 bases not matched to a gene. Germline V lookup: CDR1 SQVTM, CDR2 ANQGSEA. The CDR3 protein is CSVAIGTNDEQFF. The CDR3 DNA follows: TGCAGCGTCGCAATAGGGACTAACGATGAGCAGTTCTTC.

This clonotype showed up just a few times. The CDR3 nucleotides are TGTGCCAGCAGCCCCGGACAGGGGATCGGGGAGCTGTTTTTT. Protein product: CASSPGQGIGELFF. The chain is built from TRBV7-8 and TRBJ2-2; TRBD1 agrees at 9 bases. J lost 7 bases, V lost 5 bases, and 5 bases had no gene match. The CDR3 runs to 14 residues. Germline assignment: CDR1 SGHVS and CDR2 FQNEAQ. The variable domain in full, with the rest retrieved from reference TRBV7-8 and TRBJ2-2, is GAGVSQSPRYKVAKRGQDVALRCDPISGHVSLFWYQQALGQGPEFLTYFQNEAQLDKSGLPSDRFFAERPEGSVSTLKIQRTQQEDSAVYLCASSPGQGIGELFFGEGSRLTVL.

This clonotype was found many times. The chain carries TRBV5-1 and TRBJ2-1; D ambiguous. The germline V and J ends were trimmed by 1 base and 6 bases, with 20 bases remaining between them. The CDR3 spans 17 residues. Germline V CDR1 and CDR2: SGHRS, YFSETQ. CDR3 sequence (DNA): TGCGCCAGCAGCTTGAAAAGGGTTAACCCTTTCGGCAATGAGCAGTTCTTC. It codes for CASSLKRVNPFGNEQFF.

The rearrangement uses TRBV7-9 and TRBJ2-7; 9 nucleotides align to TRBD1. Germline CDR1 is SEHNR and CDR2 is FQNEAQ (reference sequence). V lost 5 bases and J lost 5; bases outside the gene matches: 4. The CDR3 consists of 13 residues. CDR3 sequence reads: CASSAGTGNEQYF. In DNA form, the CDR3 reads TGTGCCAGCAGCGCCGGGACAGGGAACGAGCAGTACTTC.

This clonotype was found many times. V gene TRBV4-3 combines with J gene TRBJ1-4; D gene uncertain. This CDR3 is 15 amino acids long. Germline-derived CDR1 and CDR2 are LGHNA and YSLEER. The V end was cut by 0 bases, the J end by 6 bases, with 11 bases between. Here the CDR3 DNA reads TGCGCCAGCAGCCAAGATTCTGGGCGGTATGAAAAACTGTTTTTT. The encoded protein is CASSQDSGRYEKLFF.